The 30 T cell receptor beta chains below were found in one sample sequenced in a study of T-cell memory formation after mild COVID-19. TCRdb independently ran MiXCR on the 5' RACE reads; one entry per CDR3 protein. The table has around 340,000 distinct CDR3 sequences, roughly 13% seen once. Sequencing input: PBMCs or a T cell subset sorted from them (not recorded which). These receptors all stem from a man between 18 and 35 years old who had mild COVID-19 (a few samples of this study predate the infection). Cell type and time point are not known.

This clonotype was seen a few times. V gene TRBV15 combines with J gene TRBJ1-4; D might be TRBD1 (5 bases). The germline gives CDR1 LNHNV, CDR2 YYDKDF (reference sequence). CDR3 size: 15 residues. The ends were cut back, 3 bases at V and 3 bases at J, with 11 bases in the middle. CDR3 amino acids: CATSRWGEANEKLFF. In nucleotides, the CDR3 is TGTGCCACCAGCAGGTGGGGGGAGGCTAATGAAAAACTGTTTTTT.

The chain employs TRBV7-2 and TRBJ2-7; 12 nucleotides line up with TRBD2. Germline loops: CDR1 SGHTA, CDR2 FQGNSA. CDR3 length: 15 residues. The junction had 1 base not matched to a gene; V was cut back by 0 bases and J by 4 bases. The CDR3 coding sequence is TGTGCCAGCAGCTTAGCGACTAGCGGGGGATACGAGCAGTACTTC. Translation gives CASSLATSGGYEQYF. The whole variable domain, remainder taken from reference TRBV7-2 and TRBJ2-7, is GAGVSQSPSNKVTEKGKDVELRCDPISGHTALYWYRQSLGQGLEFLIYFQGNSAPDKSGLPSDRFSAERTGGSVSTLTIQRTQQEDSAVYLCASSLATSGGYEQYFGPGTRLTVT.

There are a few counts of this clonotype. The gene calls are TRBV7-9 and TRBJ1-1; 10 bases are shared with TRBD1. V was pared by 3 bases and J by 8 bases, with 3 bases of the junction left unmatched. The CDR3 has 13 residues. Germline-derived CDR1 and CDR2 are SEHNR and FQNEAQ (reference sequence). CDR3 nucleotide sequence: TGTGCCAGCAGCTTGACAGGGGGCCCGGAAGCTTTCTTT. It is translated as CASSLTGGPEAFF.

The chain joins TRBV7-2 to TRBJ2-2, with D possibly being TRBD1 (6 bases). The V and J ends lost 5 bases and 5 bases respectively, with 9 bases between them. The CDR3 consists of 13 residues. Germline V gives CDR1 SGHTA, CDR2 FQGNSA. In DNA form, the CDR3 reads TGTGCCAGCAGCCGACAGGTTACCGGGGAGCTGTTTTTT. Amino acid sequence: CASSRQVTGELFF.

The genes are TRBV6-5 and TRBJ1-6; D not resolved. Germline assignment: CDR1 MNHEY and CDR2 SVGAGI. The V gene lost 2 bases and the J gene lost 8 bases, with 7 bases spanning the gap. The CDR3 is made up of 13 amino acids. CDR3 nucleotide sequence: TGTGCCAGCAGTTACCAACCCGATTCACCCCTCCACTTT. Protein: CASSYQPDSPLHF.

This clonotype was found many times. This chain connects TRBV6-4 to TRBJ2-1, with TRBD2 matching 12 bases. Unmatched junction bases numbered 3, after V lost 6 bases and J lost 3 bases. The CDR3 runs 15 residues. Per germline, CDR1 MRHNA and CDR2 SNTAGT. The CDR3 loop reads CASSPTSGGYNEQFF. The CDR3 DNA follows: TGTGCCAGCAGCCCGACTAGCGGGGGCTACAATGAGCAGTTCTTC.

This clonotype was counted only a few times. V is TRBV7-2 and J is TRBJ2-6; no clear D gene. V dropped 6 bases and J dropped 2 bases, with 8 bases sitting between them. The CDR3 is made up of 14 amino acids. The germline CDR1 and CDR2 sequences are SGHTA and FQGNSA. The CDR3 reads CASSPVAGANVLTF. CDR3 DNA: TGTGCCAGCAGTCCCGTAGCTGGGGCCAACGTCCTGACTTTC.

CDR3 DNA: TGTGCCAGCAGTTTATCGGCGGGACCGGGGGGGAACATTCAGTACTTC. Translated: CASSLSAGPGGNIQYF. The chain has TRBV27 and TRBJ2-4; TRBD2 matches at 8 bases. Losses at the gene ends were 0 bases for V and 7 bases for J; bases not matched to a gene: 8. CDR1 and CDR2 (germline): MNHEY, SMNVEV (reference sequence). This CDR3 has 16 amino acids.

The chain joins TRBV27 to TRBJ1-2, with TRBD1 identical over 10 bases. Germline trimming cut 4 bases from V and 4 bases from J; bases unmatched to any gene: 12. The CDR3 length is 17 residues. Germline V lookup: CDR1 MNHEY, CDR2 SMNVEV (reference sequence). The CDR3 coding sequence is TGTGCCAGCAGTTCTCAAATACCCGGACAGGGGGGCTATGGCTACACCTTC. Translating it yields CASSSQIPGQGGYGYTF.

This clonotype was seen a handful of times. This chain connects TRBV11-2 to TRBJ2-2, with D maybe TRBD2 (6 bases). Per the germline V gene, CDR1 is SGHAT and CDR2 is FQNNGV. The CDR3 has 14 residues. V was clipped by 5 bases and J by 7 bases, with 14 bases between them. The CDR3 loop is CASSTRAGHGELFF. The CDR3 nucleotides read TGTGCCAGCAGCACTAGGGCGGGGCACGGGGAGCTGTTTTTT.

The chain links TRBV4-1 to TRBJ1-6; 9 bases are a match to TRBD1. V shed 1 base, J shed 9 bases, and the junction held 7 bases outside the gene matches. Germline V CDR1 and CDR2: MGHRA, YSYEKL. The CDR3 consists of 16 residues. The CDR3 is CASSQAGQGLSSPLHF. CDR3 DNA: TGCGCCAGCAGCCAAGCTGGACAGGGGTTGAGTTCACCCCTCCACTTT.

This clonotype was seen ten or more times. This sequence joins TRBV29-1 and TRBJ2-3; D gene unclear. The CDR3 has 11 residues. In germline, CDR1 is SQVTM, CDR2 ANQGSEA. The ends were cut back, 7 bases at V and 2 bases at J, with 7 bases in the middle. The CDR3 DNA reads as TGCAGCGCCTCGGACACAGATACGCAGTATTTT. Encoded protein: CSASDTDTQYF.

The chain uses TRBV9 and TRBJ2-5; 8 bases are a match to TRBD2. This CDR3 comprises 15 residues. Germline V lookup: CDR1 SGDLS, CDR2 YYNGEE. Unmatched junction bases numbered 8, after V lost 2 bases and J lost 5 bases. The CDR3 DNA sequence: TGTGCCAGCAGCGTTAGCGGGGCCGAGAGGGAGACCCAGTACTTC. Protein sequence: CASSVSGAERETQYF.

V is TRBV9 and J is TRBJ2-3, with 8 bases aligning to TRBD2. Germline CDR1 reads SGDLS; CDR2 reads YYNGEE. The CDR3 extends over 17 amino acids. J lost 10 bases, V lost 0 bases, and 16 bases had no gene match. The CDR3 region is CASSVGIQRGSYQSQYF. CDR3 bases: TGTGCCAGCAGCGTAGGAATCCAGCGGGGGTCCTACCAATCGCAGTATTTT.

The rearrangement links TRBV18 to TRBJ2-3; TRBD1 matches 7 bases. Looked up from germline, CDR1 is KGHSH and CDR2 is LQKENI. J gave up 8 bases and V 0 bases, and 11 bases lay outside the gene matches. The CDR3 covers 16 residues. CDR3 region: CASSPPHRGLDSTQYF. The CDR3 coding sequence is TGTGCCAGCTCACCACCACACAGGGGATTGGATTCTACGCAGTATTTT. Supplemented by reference TRBV18 and TRBJ2-3, the full variable domain reads NAGVMQNPRHLVRRRGQEARLRCSPMKGHSHVYWYRQLPEEGLKFMVYLQKENIIDESGMPKERFSAEFPKEGPSILRIQQVVRGDSAAYFCASSPPHRGLDSTQYFGPGTRLTVL.

At least ten counts were recorded for this clonotype. This chain connects TRBV6-5 to TRBJ2-2; D is unclear. The germline V and J ends were trimmed by 0 bases and 7 bases, with 6 bases remaining between them. The CDR3 runs to 13 residues. Germline values: CDR1 MNHEY, CDR2 SVGAGI. Here the CDR3 DNA reads TGTGCCAGCAGTTACTCACGCGGCGGGGAGCTGTTTTTT. Amino acids: CASSYSRGGELFF.

V is TRBV4-2 and J is TRBJ2-1; 10 bases fit TRBD2. The J segment lost 10 bases and the V segment lost 0 bases, leaving 0 bases of the junction unmatched. CDR1 and CDR2 from the germline V gene are LGHNA and YNFKEQ. The CDR3 covers 13 residues. In nucleotides, the CDR3 is TGTGCCAGCAGCCAAGAGACTAGCGGGGAGCAGTTCTTC. It encodes CASSQETSGEQFF.

A few counts support this clonotype. The V call is TRBV3-1, the J call TRBJ2-3; 8 bases are a match to TRBD2. In germline, CDR1 is LGHDT, CDR2 YNNKEL (reference sequence). This CDR3 is built from 19 residues. Trimming cost V 5 bases and J 4 bases; bases outside gene matches: 20. The CDR3 protein is CASSGPPWRGVKYSDTQYF. CDR3 sequence (DNA): TGTGCCAGCAGCGGCCCACCGTGGCGGGGGGTTAAATATTCAGATACGCAGTATTTT.

This clonotype was counted many times. The chain is built from TRBV5-1 and TRBJ2-3, with 9 bases fitting TRBD1. The CDR3 runs to 15 residues. Looked up from germline, CDR1 is SGHRS and CDR2 is YFSETQ. With V trimmed by 4 bases and J by 2 bases, 5 bases remained unmatched. CDR3 protein: CASSHRQGVTDTQYF. CDR3 nucleotide sequence: TGCGCCAGCAGCCACCGACAGGGGGTCACAGATACGCAGTATTTT.

The V call is TRBV5-1, the J call TRBJ2-3, with TRBD2 identical over 13 bases. The V and J ends lost 4 bases and 1 base, in that order; junction bases with no gene match: 9. Germline assignment: CDR1 SGHRS and CDR2 YFSETQ. The CDR3 is 18 amino acids. The CDR3 is CASSSTSGGVLGTDTQYF. The CDR3 DNA reads TGCGCCAGCAGCAGTACTAGCGGGGGGGTTCTTGGCACAGATACGCAGTATTTT.

This clonotype was seen ten or more times. V is TRBV5-1 and J is TRBJ2-7, with 9 nucleotides matching TRBD1. CDR3 length equals 16 residues. With 2 bases clipped from V and 3 bases from J, the junction kept 9 bases outside the gene matches. Germline lookup yields CDR1 SGHRS and CDR2 YFSETQ. The CDR3 nucleotides are TGCGCCAGCAGCTTCGAACAGGGGGCAGTTATCTACGAGCAGTACTTC. Translation gives CASSFEQGAVIYEQYF.

This clonotype was seen repeatedly, ten times or more. The CDR3 DNA reads TGTGCCAGCTCACCACCGATGGCGAACCCCACCCCTGAAGCTTTCTTT. This codes for CASSPPMANPTPEAFF. The gene calls are TRBV18 and TRBJ1-1; no firm D call. The CDR3 consists of 16 residues. V lost 0 bases and J 6 bases, leaving 17 bases between the germline ends. Germline V gene lookup returns CDR1 KGHSH and CDR2 LQKENI.

The rearrangement uses TRBV5-1 and TRBJ2-3; D is uncertain. The CDR3 is 13 amino acids. V lost 7 bases to trimming and J lost 3 bases, with 12 bases between them. In germline, CDR1 is SGHRS, CDR2 YFSETQ. The CDR3 nucleotides are TGCGCCAGCTCTACCAAATGGACAGATACGCAGTATTTT. Translation: CASSTKWTDTQYF.

This clonotype has only a few counts. V usage is TRBV20-1 and J usage is TRBJ1-5; D gene ambiguous. Trimming shortened V by 3 bases and J by 2 bases, and 8 bases separated the two germline ends. Per germline, CDR1 DFQATT and CDR2 SNEGSKA (reference sequence). The CDR3 length is 13 residues. The CDR3 loop reads CSARSPGNQPQHF. The CDR3 bases are TGCAGTGCTAGGTCCCCAGGCAATCAGCCCCAGCATTTT.

Many counts were recorded for this clonotype. The gene calls are TRBV12-3 or TRBV12-4 and TRBJ2-3; tentatively, D is TRBD1 or TRBD2 (5 bases each). The CDR3 totals 14 residues. With 2 bases removed from V and 4 bases from J, the gap between germline ends came to 10 bases. The CDR3 region has the DNA TGTGCCAGCAGTTTAAAGGGGCGGGCAGATACGCAGTATTTT. This sequence encodes CASSLKGRADTQYF.

This clonotype was counted only a few times. The CDR3 nucleotides read TGCAGTGCTAGAGATGGGGGGGCCACTGGAGGCTACACCTTC. Encoded protein: CSARDGGATGGYTF. The chain is built from TRBV20-1 and TRBJ1-2, with a weak D call TRBD1 (6 bases). V lost 0 bases, J lost 8 bases, and 16 bases lay in between. The CDR3 sequence is 14 residues long. Germline V lookup: CDR1 DFQATT, CDR2 SNEGSKA (reference sequence).

The chain uses TRBV5-1 and TRBJ2-2, with TRBD1 matching over 7 bases. Per germline, CDR1 SGHRS and CDR2 YFSETQ. There are 17 residues in the CDR3. J was trimmed by 5 bases and V by 2 bases; bases with no gene match: 12. As DNA, the CDR3 is TGCGCCAGCAGCTTTCCGGGTAGGGGGCCGAGGACCGGGGAGCTGTTTTTT. This encodes CASSFPGRGPRTGELFF.

This clonotype showed up just a few times. This rearrangement joins TRBV29-1 to TRBJ2-1, with a tentative D call TRBD1 (6 bases). V lost 7 bases and J lost 8, with 21 bases in between. This CDR3 region has 14 residues. Germline assignment: CDR1 SQVTM and CDR2 ANQGSEA. The CDR3, as DNA: TGCAGCGCCTCCGGGACAAGCGCTTCCTATGAGCAGTTCTTC. Amino acids: CSASGTSASYEQFF.

This clonotype was seen a handful of times. This chain connects TRBV6-2 or TRBV6-3 to TRBJ2-5; D unclear. This CDR3 spans 12 amino acids. The V and J ends lost 2 bases and 5 bases respectively, with 6 bases between them. Germline V gene sequence: CDR1 MNHEY, CDR2 SVGEGT. CDR3 sequence reads: CASSYVGETQYF. DNA of the CDR3: TGTGCCAGCAGTTACGTGGGGGAGACCCAGTACTTC.

This clonotype appeared many times. The CDR3 bases are TGTGCCAGCAGGAGGATCCGGGCCTCGGGGGATACGCAGTATTTT. It translates to CASRRIRASGDTQYF. The gene calls are TRBV12-3 or TRBV12-4 and TRBJ2-3; possibly TRBD2 for D (5 bases). Trimming shortened V by 6 bases and J by 6 bases, and 19 bases separated the two germline ends. CDR3 length equals 15 residues.